What follows is one T cell receptor beta chain and its context. The entry originates in a study of blood T cell repertoires in COVID-19. The ends were cut back, 4 bases at V and 8 bases at J, with 18 bases in the middle. CDR1 is LGHDT and CDR2 is YNNKEL in the germline V gene (reference sequence). The CDR3 covers 15 residues. The study recruited people aged about 18 to 90 years across about two dozen US areas. The recovered donors of Cohort 3 showed two negative PCRs, clearance, or symptom resolution. Assay used: immunoSEQ multiplex PCR; TCRdb lists only in-frame clones, some missing. The sample lists 250,000 to 300,000 clones, 85% to 90% occurring once.

Sequencing used PBMCs or T cells enriched from blood (not recorded which). V usage is TRBV3-1 (or the pseudogene TRBV3-2) and J usage is TRBJ1-3; possibly TRBD1 for D (6 bases). The receptor comes from a man between 18 and 29 years old who had recovered from COVID-19. CDR3 protein: CASSPTQGAGDTIYF. The CDR3 nucleotides are TGTGCCAGCAGCCCAACACAGGGCGCAGGGGACACCATATATTTT.